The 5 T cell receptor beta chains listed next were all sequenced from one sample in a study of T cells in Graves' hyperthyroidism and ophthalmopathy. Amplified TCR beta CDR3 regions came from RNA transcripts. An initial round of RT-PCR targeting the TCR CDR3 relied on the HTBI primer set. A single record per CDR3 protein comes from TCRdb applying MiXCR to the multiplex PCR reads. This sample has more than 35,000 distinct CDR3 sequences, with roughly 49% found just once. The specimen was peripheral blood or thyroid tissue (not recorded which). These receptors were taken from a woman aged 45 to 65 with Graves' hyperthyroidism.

The CDR3 reads CASSSWTVNTEAFF. The CDR3 bases are TGTGCCAGCAGCTCTTGGACGGTGAACACTGAAGCTTTCTTT. The chain employs TRBV7-9 and TRBJ1-1; D remains unclear. Germline V gene lookup returns CDR1 SEHNR and CDR2 FQNEAQ (reference sequence). The CDR3 sequence is 14 residues long. Trimming pared 4 bases from V and 0 bases from J, leaving 9 bases between.

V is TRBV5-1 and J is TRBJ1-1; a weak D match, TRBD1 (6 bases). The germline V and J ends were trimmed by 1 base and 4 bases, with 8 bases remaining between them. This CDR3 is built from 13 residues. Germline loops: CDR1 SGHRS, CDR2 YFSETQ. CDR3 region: CASSLTGFTEAFF. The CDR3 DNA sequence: TGCGCCAGCAGCTTGACAGGGTTCACTGAAGCTTTCTTT.

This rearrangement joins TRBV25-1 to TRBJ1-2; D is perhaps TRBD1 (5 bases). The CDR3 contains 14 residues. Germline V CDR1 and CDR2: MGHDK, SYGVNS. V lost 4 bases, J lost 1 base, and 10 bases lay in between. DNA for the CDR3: TGTGCCAGCAGTGCAAAACAGGTTAACTATGGCTACACCTTC. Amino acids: CASSAKQVNYGYTF.

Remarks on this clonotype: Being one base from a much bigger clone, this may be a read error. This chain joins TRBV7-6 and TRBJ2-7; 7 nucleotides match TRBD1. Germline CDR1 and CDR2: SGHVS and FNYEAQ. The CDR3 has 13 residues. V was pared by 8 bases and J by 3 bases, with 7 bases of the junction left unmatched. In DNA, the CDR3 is TGTGCCAGCGGCAGGGGGATAGGCTACGAGCAGTACTTC. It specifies CASGRGIGYEQYF.

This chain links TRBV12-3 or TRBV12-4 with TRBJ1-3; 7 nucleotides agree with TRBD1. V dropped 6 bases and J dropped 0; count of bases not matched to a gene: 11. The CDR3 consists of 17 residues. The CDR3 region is CASSLRGRPISGNTIYF. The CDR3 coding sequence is TGTGCCAGCAGCCTCAGGGGGAGACCAATCTCTGGAAACACCATATATTTT.